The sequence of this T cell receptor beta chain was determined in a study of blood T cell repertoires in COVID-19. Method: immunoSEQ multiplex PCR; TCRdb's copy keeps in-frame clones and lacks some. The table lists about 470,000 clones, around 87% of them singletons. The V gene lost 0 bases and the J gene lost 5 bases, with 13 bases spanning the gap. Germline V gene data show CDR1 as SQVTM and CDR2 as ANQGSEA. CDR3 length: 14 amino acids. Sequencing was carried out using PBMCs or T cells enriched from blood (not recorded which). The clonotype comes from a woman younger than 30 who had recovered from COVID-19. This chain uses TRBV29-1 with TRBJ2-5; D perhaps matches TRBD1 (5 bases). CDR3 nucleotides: TGCAGCGTTGAAGATTGGTTGACAGCGGAGACCCAGTACTTC. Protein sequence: CSVEDWLTAETQYF. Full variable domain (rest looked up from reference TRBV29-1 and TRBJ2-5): SAVISQKPSRDICQRGTSLTIQCQVDSQVTMMFWYRQQPGQSLTLIATANQGSEATYESGFVIDKFPISRPNLTFSTLTVSNMSPEDSSIYLCSVEDWLTAETQYFGPGTRLLVL.